The sequence of this T cell receptor (beta chain) was determined in a study of T-cell memory formation after mild COVID-19. This clonotype was detected only a few times. Germline V gene data show CDR1 as SQVTM and CDR2 as ANQGSEA. The length of the CDR3 is 13 residues. Trimming took off 5 bases at V and 4 bases at J, with 15 bases between the two ends. Using its own MiXCR run on the 5' RACE reads, TCRdb lists one record per CDR3 protein. The sample includes approximately 260,000 distinct CDR3 sequences, approximately 18% of them seen just once. Sequences were obtained from PBMCs or a T cell subset sorted from them (not recorded which). This chain links TRBV29-1 with TRBJ2-7, with D possibly TRBD1 on 5 matching bases. This receptor was identified in a man in his late teens or twenties who had mild COVID-19 (a few samples of this study predate the infection). Cell type and time point are not known. Written as DNA, the CDR3 is TGCAGCGTTCAAATGGCAGGGCGGTACGAGCAGTACTTC. Translated, it gives CSVQMAGRYEQYF.